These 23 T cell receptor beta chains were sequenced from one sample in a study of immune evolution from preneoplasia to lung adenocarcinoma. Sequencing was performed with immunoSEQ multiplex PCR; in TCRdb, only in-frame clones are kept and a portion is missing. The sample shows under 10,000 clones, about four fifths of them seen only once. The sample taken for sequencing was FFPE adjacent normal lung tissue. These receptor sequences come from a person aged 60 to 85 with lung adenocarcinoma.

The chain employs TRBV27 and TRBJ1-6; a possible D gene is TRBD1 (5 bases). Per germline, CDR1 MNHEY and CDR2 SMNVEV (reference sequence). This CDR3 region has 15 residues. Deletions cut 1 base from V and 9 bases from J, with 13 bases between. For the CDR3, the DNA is TGTGCCAGCAGTTTATATGGGGGGGGAATTTCACCCCTCCACTTT. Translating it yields CASSLYGGGISPLHF.

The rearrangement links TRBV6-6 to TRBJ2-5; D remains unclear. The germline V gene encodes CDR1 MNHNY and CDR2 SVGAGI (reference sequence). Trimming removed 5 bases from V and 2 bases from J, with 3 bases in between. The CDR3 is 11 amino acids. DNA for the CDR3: TGTGCCAGCAGTCTTCAAGAGACCCAGTACTTC. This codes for CASSLQETQYF.

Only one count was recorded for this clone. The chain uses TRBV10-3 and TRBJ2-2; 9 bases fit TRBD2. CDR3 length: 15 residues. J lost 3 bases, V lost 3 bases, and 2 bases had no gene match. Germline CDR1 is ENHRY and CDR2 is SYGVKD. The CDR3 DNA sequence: TGTGCCATCAGTGAACTAGCGGGCGACACCGGGGAGCTGTTTTTT. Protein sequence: CAISELAGDTGELFF.

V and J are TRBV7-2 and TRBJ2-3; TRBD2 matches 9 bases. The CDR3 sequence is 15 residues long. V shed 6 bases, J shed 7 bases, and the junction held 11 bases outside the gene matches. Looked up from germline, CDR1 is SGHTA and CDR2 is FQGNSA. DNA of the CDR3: TGTGCCAGCAGATACAGCGGGGGGATTGGGTATACGCAGTATTTT. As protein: CASRYSGGIGYTQYF.

The CDR3 region is CASSYSGPGAGGYTF. CDR3 nucleotides: TGTGCCAGCAGTTACTCGGGGCCAGGGGCGGGTGGCTACACCTTC. The chain employs TRBV6-5 and TRBJ1-2, with a tentative D call TRBD1 (6 bases). Trimming took 0 bases from V and 7 from J, leaving 15 bases between them. CDR1 and CDR2 (germline): MNHEY, SVGAGI. The CDR3 contains 15 residues.

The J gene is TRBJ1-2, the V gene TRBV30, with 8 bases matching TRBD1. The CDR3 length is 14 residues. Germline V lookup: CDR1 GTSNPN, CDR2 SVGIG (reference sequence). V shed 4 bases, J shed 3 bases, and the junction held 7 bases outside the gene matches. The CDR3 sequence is CAWTRTGTDYGYTF. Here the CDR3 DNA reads TGTGCCTGGACGAGGACAGGGACGGACTATGGCTACACCTTC.

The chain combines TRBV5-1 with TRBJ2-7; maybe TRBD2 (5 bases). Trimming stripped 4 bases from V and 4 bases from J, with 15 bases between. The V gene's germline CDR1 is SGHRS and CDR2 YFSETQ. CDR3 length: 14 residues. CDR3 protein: CASSLRAVGYEQYF. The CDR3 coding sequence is TGCGCCAGCAGCCTGAGGGCAGTGGGGTACGAGCAGTACTTC. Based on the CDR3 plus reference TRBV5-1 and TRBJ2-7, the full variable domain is KAGVTQTPRYLIKTRGQQVTLSCSPISGHRSVSWYQQTPGQGLQFLFEYFSETQRNKGNFPGRFSGRQFSNSRSEMNVSTLELGDSALYLCASSLRAVGYEQYFGPGTRLTVT.

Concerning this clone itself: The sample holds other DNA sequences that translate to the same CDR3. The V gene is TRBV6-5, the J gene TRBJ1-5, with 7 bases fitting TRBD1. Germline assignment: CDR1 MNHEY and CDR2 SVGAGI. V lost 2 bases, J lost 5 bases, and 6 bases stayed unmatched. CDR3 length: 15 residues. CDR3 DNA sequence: TGTGCCAGCAGTTACACTACAGGGGACGATCAGCCCCAGCATTTT. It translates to CASSYTTGDDQPQHF.

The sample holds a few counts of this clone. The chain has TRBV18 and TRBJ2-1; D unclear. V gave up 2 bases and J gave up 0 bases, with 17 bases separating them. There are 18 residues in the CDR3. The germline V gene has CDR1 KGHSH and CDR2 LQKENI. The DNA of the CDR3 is TGTGCCAGCTCACCATCGGTATCAGGTCCAGGCTCCTACAATGAGCAGTTCTTC. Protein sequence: CASSPSVSGPGSYNEQFF.

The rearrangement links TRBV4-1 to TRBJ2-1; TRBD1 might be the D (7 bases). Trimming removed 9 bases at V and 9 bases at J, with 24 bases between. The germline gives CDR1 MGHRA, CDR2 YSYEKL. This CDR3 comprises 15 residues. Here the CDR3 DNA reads TGCGCCAGGCCGGACCGGACCCACAGGGGAGGTGAGCAGTTCTTC. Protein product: CARPDRTHRGGEQFF.

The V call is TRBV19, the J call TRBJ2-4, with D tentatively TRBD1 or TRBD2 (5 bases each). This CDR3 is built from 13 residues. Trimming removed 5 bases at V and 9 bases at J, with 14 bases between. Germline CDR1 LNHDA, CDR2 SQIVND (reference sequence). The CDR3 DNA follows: TGTGCCAGTAGTCCCCAGGGTGGAGGCATTCAGTACTTC. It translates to CASSPQGGGIQYF.

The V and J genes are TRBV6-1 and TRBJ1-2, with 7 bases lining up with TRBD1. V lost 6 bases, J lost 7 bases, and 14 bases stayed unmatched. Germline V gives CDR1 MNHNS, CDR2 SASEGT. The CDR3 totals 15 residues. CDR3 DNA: TGTGCCAGCAGCCCCCGTTTCAGAGACAGGGTTGGCTACACCTTC. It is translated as CASSPRFRDRVGYTF.

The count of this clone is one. The DNA for the CDR3 is TGCAGTGCTACAGGGGCGGGGGGCTACACCTTC. Its protein product is CSATGAGGYTF. The rearrangement uses TRBV20-1 and TRBJ1-2; a weak D match, TRBD1 (6 bases). The CDR3 is made up of 11 amino acids. Trimming removed 4 bases at V and 8 bases at J, with 11 bases between. The germline V gene has CDR1 DFQATT and CDR2 SNEGSKA (reference sequence).

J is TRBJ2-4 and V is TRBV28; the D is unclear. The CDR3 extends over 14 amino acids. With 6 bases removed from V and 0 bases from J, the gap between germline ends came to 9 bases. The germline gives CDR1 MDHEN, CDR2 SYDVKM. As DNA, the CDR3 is TGTGCCAGCAGCCAGTTCCTAGCCAAAAACATTCAGTACTTC. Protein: CASSQFLAKNIQYF.

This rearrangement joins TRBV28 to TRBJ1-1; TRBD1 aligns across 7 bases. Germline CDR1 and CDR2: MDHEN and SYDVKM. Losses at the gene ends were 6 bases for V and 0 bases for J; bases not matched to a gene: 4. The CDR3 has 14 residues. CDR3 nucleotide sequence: TGTGCCAGCAGCCCCGGACAGGTGAACACTGAAGCTTTCTTT. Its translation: CASSPGQVNTEAFF.

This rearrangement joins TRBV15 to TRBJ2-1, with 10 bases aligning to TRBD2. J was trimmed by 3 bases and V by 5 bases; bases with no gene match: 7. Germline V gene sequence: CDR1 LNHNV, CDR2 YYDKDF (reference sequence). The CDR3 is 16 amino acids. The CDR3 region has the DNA TGTGCCACCAGCTCTCCAGCGGGGGGGATCTACAATGAGCAGTTCTTC. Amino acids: CATSSPAGGIYNEQFF.

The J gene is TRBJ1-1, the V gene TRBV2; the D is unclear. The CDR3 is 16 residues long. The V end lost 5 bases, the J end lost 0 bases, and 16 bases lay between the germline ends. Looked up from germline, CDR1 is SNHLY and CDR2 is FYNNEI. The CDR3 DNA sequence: TGTGCCAGCAGTTCGAGGGTCGGAGGGCTGAACACTGAAGCTTTCTTT. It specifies CASSSRVGGLNTEAFF.

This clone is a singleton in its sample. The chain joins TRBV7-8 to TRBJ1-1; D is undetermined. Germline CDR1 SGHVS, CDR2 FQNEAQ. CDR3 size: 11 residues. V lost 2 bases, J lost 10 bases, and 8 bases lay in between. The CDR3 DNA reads TGTGCCAGCAGCTTACGTGGTGGAGCTTTCTTT. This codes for CASSLRGGAFF. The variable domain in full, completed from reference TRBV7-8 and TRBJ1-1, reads GAGVSQSPRYKVAKRGQDVALRCDPISGHVSLFWYQQALGQGPEFLTYFQNEAQLDKSGLPSDRFFAERPEGSVSTLKIQRTQQEDSAVYLCASSLRGGAFFGQGTRLTVV.

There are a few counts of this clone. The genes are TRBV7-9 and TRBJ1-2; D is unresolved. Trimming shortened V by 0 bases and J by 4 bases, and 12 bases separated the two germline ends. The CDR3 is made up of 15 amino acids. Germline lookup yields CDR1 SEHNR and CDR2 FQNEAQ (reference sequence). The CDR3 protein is CASSLARTETYGYTF. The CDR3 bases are TGTGCCAGCAGCTTAGCTCGTACGGAAACCTATGGCTACACCTTC.

CDR3 protein: CASSLGIGPRTGEQFF. In DNA, the CDR3 is TGTGCCAGCAGCCTGGGGATAGGCCCTCGCACGGGGGAGCAGTTCTTC. The gene calls are TRBV11-2 and TRBJ2-1; D is perhaps TRBD2 (5 bases). V was clipped by 5 bases and J by 10 bases, with 24 bases between them. The length of the CDR3 is 16 residues. The germline V gene has CDR1 SGHAT and CDR2 FQNNGV.

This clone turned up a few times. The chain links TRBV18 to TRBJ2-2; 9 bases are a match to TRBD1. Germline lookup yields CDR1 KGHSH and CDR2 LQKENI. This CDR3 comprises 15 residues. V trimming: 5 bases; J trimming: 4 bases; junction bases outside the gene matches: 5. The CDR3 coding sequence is TGTGCCAGCTCATACAGGGGGCTTGGCACCGGGGAGCTGTTTTTT. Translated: CASSYRGLGTGELFF.

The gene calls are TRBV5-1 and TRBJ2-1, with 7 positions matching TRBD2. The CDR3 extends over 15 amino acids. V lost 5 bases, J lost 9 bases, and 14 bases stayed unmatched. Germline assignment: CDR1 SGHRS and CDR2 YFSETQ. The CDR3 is CASRPSGLVAIEQFF. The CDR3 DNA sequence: TGCGCCAGCAGACCTTCTGGACTAGTAGCGATTGAGCAGTTCTTC.

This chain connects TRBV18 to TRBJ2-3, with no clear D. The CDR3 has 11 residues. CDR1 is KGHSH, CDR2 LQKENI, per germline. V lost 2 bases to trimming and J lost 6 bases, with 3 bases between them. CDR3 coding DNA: TGTGCCAGCTCACCAGCGGATACGCAGTATTTT. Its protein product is CASSPADTQYF. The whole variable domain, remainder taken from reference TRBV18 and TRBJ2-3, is NAGVMQNPRHLVRRRGQEARLRCSPMKGHSHVYWYRQLPEEGLKFMVYLQKENIIDESGMPKERFSAEFPKEGPSILRIQQVVRGDSAAYFCASSPADTQYFGPGTRLTVL.